Listed below are T cell receptor beta chains from one sample, sequenced in a study of blood T cell repertoires in COVID-19. Profiled with immunoSEQ multiplex PCR; TCRdb holds only in-frame clones, not every one. Here the sample spans 35,000 to 40,000 clones, around 87% being singletons. The sequencing sample was made of peripheral blood. These receptors were taken from a man aged 55-75 years with active or convalescent COVID-19. CDR3s include the opening cysteine and the closing phenylalanine or tryptophan. The D gene is left open where the match is weak. The size of a clone is reported for some rows only, either as once, few or many, or as a class for expanded clones.

d_call,j_call,clone_size,v_call,cdr3_nt,cdr3_aa
-,TRBJ1-2,-,TRBV6-5,TGTGCCAGCAGTTACTCGGGAGGCAAGAACTATGGCTACACCTTC,CASSYSGGKNYGYTF
TRBD1,TRBJ1-4,-,TRBV2,TGTGCCAGAGGAATCTCGGGACAGGGCGCCTTTGCAACTAATGAAAAACTGTTTTTT,CARGISGQGAFATNEKLFF
-,TRBJ2-5,-,TRBV5-4,TGTGCCAGCAGCTTACAGATTAGTTTCAGGGGAAGTCGAGAGACCCAGTACTTC,CASSLQISFRGSRETQYF
-,TRBJ2-2,-,TRBV7-3,TGTGCCAGCAGCTTAAACGGCGGCGTCACCGGGGAGCTGTTTTTT,CASSLNGGVTGELFF
-,TRBJ2-7,-,TRBV20-1,TGCAGTGCGAGTTACGGGAGATCCTACGAGCAGTACTTC,CSASYGRSYEQYF
-,TRBJ1-1,-,TRBV6-1,TGTGCCAGCAGTGAATTCGGGGGGGGACGGGACACTGAAGCTTTCTTT,CASSEFGGGRDTEAFF
-,TRBJ1-2,-,TRBV19,TGTGCCAGTAGGCTGGCCGGAGGGGCGGGTGGCTACACCTTC,CASRLAGGAGGYTF
TRBD2,TRBJ2-3,once,TRBV29-1,TGCAGCGTTGAAGGGGGCGGGAGAGTCCCAGATACGCAGTATTTT,CSVEGGGRVPDTQYF
-,TRBJ2-5,-,TRBV18,TGTGCCAGCTCTCAGCGACAAGGGGCGCAGGAGACCCAGTACTTC,CASSQRQGAQETQYF
TRBD1,TRBJ1-4,-,TRBV27,TGTGCCAGCAGTTTTCAGGGGGCTGTGTCTAATGAAAAACTGTTTTTT,CASSFQGAVSNEKLFF
TRBD2,TRBJ2-3,-,TRBV24-1,TGTGCCACCAGTGATGCCAACCCGGGACTAGGAGATACGCAGTATTTT,CATSDANPGLGDTQYF
-,TRBJ1-5,-,TRBV28,TGTGCCAGCAGTCTCAGGGGGCCCCAGCATTTT,CASSLRGPQHF
TRBD2,TRBJ2-7,-,TRBV10-1,TGCGCCAGCAGTGAGGCCGGGACTAGGGACTACGAGCAGTACTTC,CASSEAGTRDYEQYF
-,TRBJ2-7,-,TRBV6-5,TGTGCCAGCAGCCTGACAGGTCTCAGCGAGCAGTACTTC,CASSLTGLSEQYF
TRBD2,TRBJ2-7,few,TRBV27,TGTGCCAGCAGCCCTCTTCGACCGGGACTAGCCTACGAGCAGTACTTC,CASSPLRPGLAYEQYF
TRBD2,TRBJ2-1,-,TRBV10-3,TGTGCCACGGGACTAGCGGGAGTTGAGCAGTTCTTC,CATGLAGVEQFF
-,TRBJ2-2,-,TRBV24-1,TGTGCCACCAGTGAACAGGGTTCCACCGGGGAGCTGTTTTTT,CATSEQGSTGELFF
TRBD2,TRBJ2-2,once,TRBV19,TGTGCCAGTTCAAGGCGGGAGGGCAGCACCGGGGAGCTGTTTTTT,CASSRREGSTGELFF
TRBD1,TRBJ1-1,-,TRBV5-1,TGCGCCAGCAGCCCCCAGGGGGGAGTGGGGACTGAAGCTTTCTTT,CASSPQGGVGTEAFF
-,TRBJ1-5,once,TRBV30,TGTGCCTGGAACAGGATCAATCAGCCCCAGCATTTT,CAWNRINQPQHF
TRBD1,TRBJ2-7,-,TRBV2,TGTGCCAGCAGTGAAGACAGGGGCTACACCTACGAGCAGTACTTC,CASSEDRGYTYEQYF
TRBD1,TRBJ2-7,-,TRBV19,TGTGCCAGTAGTAGCTCAGGGGGTGGCAGCGGAACCTACGAGCAGTACTTC,CASSSSGGGSGTYEQYF
-,TRBJ1-2,-,TRBV7-9,TGTGCCAGCAGCTTAATGTCAGATTTCTATGGCTACACCTTC,CASSLMSDFYGYTF
-,TRBJ2-2,once,TRBV7-2,TGTGCCAGCGTCGGCCCGGGAACCGGGGAGCTGTTTTTT,CASVGPGTGELFF
-,TRBJ1-5,once,TRBV6-2/TRBV6-3,TGTGCCAGCAGTTACTCGGCGGCCAGAGTCACCCAGCATTTT,CASSYSAARVTQHF
TRBD2,TRBJ2-5,-,TRBV11-2,TGTGCCAGCAGCTTGAGCGGGAGGGTAAAAGAGACCCAGTACTTC,CASSLSGRVKETQYF
TRBD2,TRBJ2-1,-,TRBV5-4,TGTGCCAGCAGCGGGACCCTCCTAGCGGGAGGCGGGTACAATGAGCAGTTCTTC,CASSGTLLAGGGYNEQFF
-,TRBJ2-1,-,TRBV30,TGTGCCTGGCGGGCGGGCGCCGTTCTTGAGCAGTTCTTC,CAWRAGAVLEQFF
-,TRBJ2-6,-,TRBV5-1,TGCGCCAGCAGCGTGGACAGCAGCACCTCTGGGGCCAACGTCCTGACTTTC,CASSVDSSTSGANVLTF
-,TRBJ2-2,-,TRBV5-4,TGTGCCAGCAGCGGCGACAGAACGAACACCGGGGAGCTGTTTTTT,CASSGDRTNTGELFF